What follows are 6 T cell receptor beta chains derived from one specimen sequenced in a study of blood T cells in healthy people across ages. For the second PCR, which ran for 7 to 11 cycles, a sample-barcoded 5' primer and a J-beta primer mix were used. TCRdb re-called the 5' RACE reads through MiXCR, storing one row per CDR3 protein. The sample records 1.8 million or so distinct CDR3 sequences, around 42% being singletons. Sequenced: blood. The receptor set was obtained from a human donor in good health.

Only a few counts were recorded for this clonotype. The chain combines TRBV7-9 with TRBJ2-4, with D tentatively TRBD1 (5 bases). This CDR3 region has 17 residues. Trimming took 4 bases from V and 1 from J, leaving 17 bases between them. In germline, CDR1 is SEHNR, CDR2 FQNEAQ (reference sequence). The CDR3, as DNA: TGTGCCAGCAGCTCTCAGACAGATCTGGTGGCCAAAAACATTCAGTACTTC. Translated: CASSSQTDLVAKNIQYF. Based on the CDR3 plus reference TRBV7-9 and TRBJ2-4, the full variable domain is DTGVSQNPRHKITKRGQNVTFRCDPISEHNRLYWYRQTLGQGPEFLTYFQNEAQLEKSRLLSDRFSAERPKGSFSTLEIQRTEQGDSAMYLCASSSQTDLVAKNIQYFGAGTRLSVL.

This clonotype was seen only a few times. The rearrangement joins TRBV4-3 to TRBJ1-2; tentative D call: TRBD1 (6 bases). Germline assignment: CDR1 LGHNA and CDR2 YSLEER. The CDR3 totals 15 residues. V gave up 0 bases and J gave up 8 bases, with 16 bases separating them. The CDR3: CASSQDHGGRAGYTF. The CDR3 coding sequence is TGCGCCAGCAGCCAAGATCATGGGGGCCGTGCAGGCTACACCTTC.

This chain connects TRBV7-6 to TRBJ1-5; D remains unclear. This CDR3 is 13 amino acids long. Germline assignment: CDR1 SGHVS and CDR2 FNYEAQ. The germline V and J ends were trimmed by 5 bases and 3 bases, with 8 bases remaining between them. The CDR3: CASSRSFNQPQHF. The CDR3 DNA is TGTGCCAGCAGCCGGAGTTTCAATCAGCCCCAGCATTTT.

The V gene is TRBV7-9, the J gene TRBJ1-2, with D hard to call. Trimming shortened V by 1 base and J by 4 bases, and 13 bases separated the two germline ends. Germline V gives CDR1 SEHNR, CDR2 FQNEAQ (reference sequence). CDR3 length: 15 residues. The CDR3 DNA is TGTGCCAGCAGCTTAGAGTCGGACGGCCTCTATGGCTACACCTTC. It codes for CASSLESDGLYGYTF.

This clonotype was found a few times. CDR3 sequence reads: CASSGTSGVRDTQYF. CDR3 nucleotides: TGTGCCAGCAGCGGGACTAGCGGGGTTAGAGATACGCAGTATTTT. V and J are TRBV9 and TRBJ2-3; 12 positions agree with TRBD2. This CDR3 spans 15 amino acids. Per the germline V gene, CDR1 is SGDLS and CDR2 is YYNGEE. V lost 3 bases, J lost 5 bases, and 4 bases stayed unmatched.

This clonotype was seen at least ten times. CDR3 sequence (DNA): TGCAGCGTTAGACAGGGCAATCAGCCCCAGCATTTT. Its translation is CSVRQGNQPQHF. V gene TRBV29-1 combines with J gene TRBJ1-5, with D tentatively TRBD1 (6 bases). The CDR3 length is 12 residues. The germline gives CDR1 SQVTM, CDR2 ANQGSEA. The V and J ends lost 5 bases and 2 bases respectively, with 7 bases between them.